This T cell receptor (beta chain) was retrieved from a study of blood T cells in healthy people across ages. Study outcomes and limitations: Fewer expanded clones and more diversity marked long-lived versus aged donors.

This clonotype has only a few counts. Its antigen is unknown. The use of a sample-barcoded 5' primer and a J-beta primer mix characterized a second PCR of roughly 6 to 12 cycles. From the 5' RACE reads, TCRdb called clonotypes with MiXCR, one entry per CDR3 protein. This table has some 1.5 million distinct CDR3 sequences, 28% appearing once. The CDR3 totals 17 residues. The ends lost 0 bases at V and 1 base at J; junction bases unmatched: 9. Germline CDR1 reads DFQATT; CDR2 reads SNEGSKA (reference sequence). Sequencing input: blood. The chain carries TRBV20-1 and TRBJ2-1; 7 positions agree with TRBD1. The TCR sequence derives from a woman between 25 and 40 years old in good health. The chain's CDR3 is CSARETTGAGSYNEQFF. The CDR3 DNA reads as TGCAGTGCTAGAGAAACCACAGGGGCTGGTTCCTACAATGAGCAGTTCTTC.